A selection of T cell receptor beta chains follows, all from one sample in a study of cytomegalovirus exposure and HLA in healthy donors. Profiled with immunoSEQ multiplex PCR; TCRdb holds only in-frame clones, not every one. In the table there are about 120,000 clones, roughly four fifths of which are singletons. The sample was PBMCs. These TCRs come from a man in his forties in good health and CMV-seronegative. Both conserved end residues are part of each CDR3. Each record gives: D gene, clone size, V gene, J gene, CDR3 protein, CDR3 DNA. The D gene is left open where the match is weak. Size is stated for part of the rows, as once, few or many counts, or as a class when the clone is expanded.

D gene: NA; clone size: NA; V gene: TRBV9; J gene: TRBJ1-2; CDR3 protein: CASSVGQGSYGYTF; CDR3 DNA: TGTGCCAGCAGCGTAGGCCAGGGGTCCTATGGCTACACCTTC
D gene: NA; clone size: NA; V gene: TRBV4-2; J gene: TRBJ2-3; CDR3 protein: CASSLTTLSTDTQYF; CDR3 DNA: TGTGCCAGCAGCCTGACTACCTTAAGCACAGATACGCAGTATTTT
D gene: NA; clone size: NA; V gene: TRBV4-3; J gene: TRBJ2-1; CDR3 protein: CASSQDNNEQFF; CDR3 DNA: TGCGCCAGCAGCCAAGATAACAATGAGCAGTTCTTC
D gene: NA; clone size: NA; V gene: TRBV5-1; J gene: TRBJ2-7; CDR3 protein: CASSLAERGEQYF; CDR3 DNA: TGCGCCAGCAGCTTAGCAGAGCGAGGCGAGCAGTACTTC
D gene: NA; clone size: NA; V gene: TRBV7-2; J gene: TRBJ1-2; CDR3 protein: CASSPGGTSYGYTF; CDR3 DNA: TGTGCCAGCAGCCCCGGAGGCACCTCCTATGGCTACACCTTC
D gene: NA; clone size: NA; V gene: TRBV7-9; J gene: TRBJ2-1; CDR3 protein: CASSPAGSLGNEQFF; CDR3 DNA: TGTGCCAGCAGCCCGGCGGGTTCCCTTGGCAATGAGCAGTTCTTC
D gene: TRBD2; clone size: NA; V gene: TRBV4-2; J gene: TRBJ2-7; CDR3 protein: CASSQGTGLAGDYEQYF; CDR3 DNA: TGTGCCAGCAGCCAAGGGACCGGACTAGCGGGAGATTACGAGCAGTACTTC
D gene: TRBD2; clone size: NA; V gene: TRBV5-3; J gene: TRBJ2-7; CDR3 protein: CARSNLAGGSYEQYF; CDR3 DNA: TGTGCCAGAAGCAACCTAGCGGGAGGGTCCTACGAGCAGTACTTC
D gene: NA; clone size: NA; V gene: TRBV19; J gene: TRBJ2-3; CDR3 protein: CASSSRGFSTDTQYF; CDR3 DNA: TGTGCCAGTAGTTCTCGGGGATTTAGCACAGATACGCAGTATTTT
D gene: NA; clone size: NA; V gene: TRBV5-6; J gene: TRBJ2-2; CDR3 protein: CASGRDFWGELFF; CDR3 DNA: TGTGCCAGCGGCCGGGACTTTTGGGGGGAGCTGTTTTTT
D gene: NA; clone size: NA; V gene: TRBV10-2; J gene: TRBJ1-1; CDR3 protein: CASSSVSGDTEAFF; CDR3 DNA: TGCGCCAGCAGTTCGGTGAGCGGGGACACTGAAGCTTTCTTT
D gene: TRBD1; clone size: NA; V gene: TRBV5-4; J gene: TRBJ2-1; CDR3 protein: CASSGDSPLLHNEQFF; CDR3 DNA: TGTGCCAGCAGCGGGGACAGCCCTCTTCTCCACAATGAGCAGTTCTTC
D gene: NA; clone size: NA; V gene: TRBV11-2; J gene: TRBJ1-2; CDR3 protein: CASSTPGHTFYGYTF; CDR3 DNA: TGTGCCAGCAGTACCCCGGGACATACTTTCTATGGCTACACCTTC
D gene: NA; clone size: once; V gene: TRBV18; J gene: TRBJ1-3; CDR3 protein: CASSPRGRGGNTIYF; CDR3 DNA: TGTGCCAGCTCACCAAGAGGGCGAGGAGGAAACACCATATATTTT
D gene: TRBD1; clone size: NA; V gene: TRBV19; J gene: TRBJ1-5; CDR3 protein: CATHRDRGLQPQHF; CDR3 DNA: TGTGCCACACACCGGGACAGGGGGCTTCAGCCCCAGCATTTT
D gene: NA; clone size: NA; V gene: TRBV30; J gene: TRBJ2-7; CDR3 protein: CAWSPSGTYEQYF; CDR3 DNA: TGTGCCTGGAGTCCCTCAGGGACCTACGAGCAGTACTTC
D gene: NA; clone size: NA; V gene: TRBV7-6; J gene: TRBJ1-1; CDR3 protein: CASSLYEGGDTEAFF; CDR3 DNA: TGTGCCAGCAGCTTATACGAGGGGGGGGACACTGAAGCTTTCTTT
D gene: NA; clone size: few; V gene: TRBV12-5; J gene: TRBJ2-5; CDR3 protein: CASGPGYPAQETQYF; CDR3 DNA: TGTGCTAGTGGCCCGGGGTATCCGGCCCAAGAGACCCAGTACTTC
D gene: NA; clone size: NA; V gene: TRBV11-3; J gene: TRBJ2-2; CDR3 protein: CASSPPGRTGELFF; CDR3 DNA: TGTGCCAGCAGCCCCCCAGGTCGGACCGGGGAGCTGTTTTTT
D gene: TRBD1; clone size: NA; V gene: TRBV27; J gene: TRBJ2-7; CDR3 protein: CASSVDRGPGDEQYF; CDR3 DNA: TGTGCCAGCAGTGTGGACAGGGGCCCTGGGGACGAGCAGTACTTC
D gene: TRBD1; clone size: NA; V gene: TRBV18; J gene: TRBJ2-6; CDR3 protein: CASSPTGGAGANVLTF; CDR3 DNA: TGTGCCAGCTCACCGACAGGGGGCGCTGGGGCCAACGTCCTGACTTTC
D gene: TRBD1; clone size: NA; V gene: TRBV6-4; J gene: TRBJ2-3; CDR3 protein: CASSDSDRETDTQYF; CDR3 DNA: TGTGCCAGCAGTGACTCGGACAGGGAGACAGATACGCAGTATTTT
D gene: TRBD1; clone size: NA; V gene: TRBV7-2; J gene: TRBJ1-1; CDR3 protein: CASSFDRGRTEAFF; CDR3 DNA: TGTGCCAGCAGCTTCGACAGGGGTCGAACTGAAGCTTTCTTT
D gene: NA; clone size: NA; V gene: TRBV7-2; J gene: TRBJ1-2; CDR3 protein: CASSLGEGFYGYTF; CDR3 DNA: TGTGCCAGCAGCTTAGGCGAGGGTTTCTATGGCTACACCTTC
D gene: TRBD2; clone size: NA; V gene: TRBV6-1; J gene: TRBJ2-1; CDR3 protein: CASSRPSGRADEQFF; CDR3 DNA: TGTGCCAGCAGTAGACCTAGCGGGAGAGCCGATGAGCAGTTCTTC